These 23 T cell receptor beta chains originate from one sample sequenced in a study of T cells in Graves' hyperthyroidism and ophthalmopathy. The source material, RNA transcripts, was used to amplify TCR beta CDR3 regions. A first-round RT-PCR of the TCR CDR3 used the HTBI primer set. From the multiplex PCR reads, TCRdb called clonotypes with MiXCR, one entry per CDR3 protein. The sample includes some 500,000 distinct CDR3 sequences, around 24% of them seen just once. Source material: blood. The receptors were gathered from a woman in her 30s with Graves' ophthalmopathy.

There are many counts of this clonotype. V usage is TRBV7-8 and J usage is TRBJ1-3; D perhaps matches TRBD1 (5 bases). Germline loops: CDR1 SGHVS, CDR2 FQNEAQ. The CDR3 contains 15 residues. The V end lost 4 bases, the J end lost 3 bases, and 13 bases lay between the germline ends. The CDR3 protein is CASSSQGVVGNTIYF. As DNA, the CDR3 is TGTGCCAGCAGCTCTCAGGGAGTTGTTGGAAACACCATATATTTT.

The genes are TRBV20-1 and TRBJ1-3; D call uncertain. The CDR3 sequence is 16 residues long. The V and J ends lost 0 bases and 0 bases respectively, with 12 bases between them. Germline CDR1 reads DFQATT; CDR2 reads SNEGSKA (reference sequence). CDR3 in DNA: TGCAGTGCTAGAGACCCAAATCTAATCTCTGGAAACACCATATATTTT. It yields the protein CSARDPNLISGNTIYF.

This chain uses TRBV20-1 with TRBJ2-5; 14 nucleotides agree with TRBD2. The CDR3 loop spans 12 amino acids. The junction had 6 bases not matched to a gene; V was cut back by 6 bases and J by 12 bases. CDR1 and CDR2 from the germline V gene are DFQATT and SNEGSKA (reference sequence). The CDR3 DNA follows: TGCAGTGCCAAGGGACTAGCGGGGGCTAAGTACTTC. Translation gives CSAKGLAGAKYF.

This clonotype was observed at least ten times. The gene calls are TRBV6-2 or TRBV6-3 and TRBJ1-5; tentatively, D is TRBD1 (6 bases). V was pared by 2 bases and J by 5 bases, with 13 bases between. The CDR3 runs 15 residues. The germline V gene has CDR1 MNHEY and CDR2 SVGEGT. CDR3 bases: TGTGCCAGCAGTTACCGGGGGGCGCGTGATCAGCCCCAGCATTTT. Its protein product is CASSYRGARDQPQHF.

This clonotype occurred once. The genes are TRBV20-1 and TRBJ1-2; D call uncertain. CDR1 is DFQATT, CDR2 SNEGSKA, per germline (reference sequence). The ends were cut back, 4 bases at V and 8 bases at J, with 11 bases in the middle. The CDR3 has 11 amino acids. For the CDR3, the DNA is TGCAGTGCTAACAAGGGAGTAGGCTACACCTTC. It specifies CSANKGVGYTF.

Turning to this clonotype: At one end, the junction sequence differs from germline, possibly due to a read error. The J gene is TRBJ2-4, the V gene TRBV7-9; 10 positions agree with TRBD2. Germline loops: CDR1 SEHNR, CDR2 FQNEAQ (reference sequence). This CDR3 has 15 residues. CDR3 bases: TGTGCCAGCAGCTTATACCCTAGCGGGGGAAACATTAAGTACTTC. It encodes CASSLYPSGGNIKYF.

This clonotype was counted between two and nine times. Since no conserved phenylalanine or tryptophan closes the CDR3, a read error is the likely cause. The J gene is TRBJ1-1, the V gene TRBV7-9, with unresolved D. This CDR3 comprises 13 residues. The V and J ends lost 3 bases and 5 bases respectively, with 10 bases between them. Germline V gene sequence: CDR1 SEHNR, CDR2 FQNEAQ (reference sequence). The DNA for the CDR3 is TGTGCCAGCAGCTTTTTTTCGAGGACTGAAGCTTTCTCT. This translates into CASSFFSRTEAFS.

At least ten counts were recorded for this clonotype. The gene calls are TRBV20-1 and TRBJ1-1; 7 bases line up with TRBD1. Germline V lookup: CDR1 DFQATT, CDR2 SNEGSKA (reference sequence). V dropped 1 base and J dropped 0; count of bases not matched to a gene: 8. The CDR3 has 16 residues. CDR3 protein: CSARGVEGAVNTEAFF. The CDR3 bases are TGCAGTGCTAGAGGGGTTGAGGGGGCCGTGAACACTGAAGCTTTCTTT.

For the CDR3, the DNA is TGCAGTGCTAGAGATGTTGGGCGGTCATCGGAGACCCAGTACTTC. Its translation: CSARDVGRSSETQYF. J is TRBJ2-5 and V is TRBV20-1; no definite D call. CDR3 size: 15 residues. Deletions cut 0 bases from V and 5 bases from J, with 16 bases between. Germline V gives CDR1 DFQATT, CDR2 SNEGSKA (reference sequence).

This clonotype was seen at least ten times. The rearrangement uses TRBV7-8 and TRBJ1-1; D not resolved. Trimming removed 1 base at V and 1 base at J, with 7 bases between. The CDR3 is made up of 14 amino acids. CDR1 is SGHVS, CDR2 FQNEAQ, per germline. The CDR3 DNA reads as TGTGCCAGCAGCTTAGAGACATCGAACACTGAAGCTTTCTTT. It translates to CASSLETSNTEAFF. The full variable domain, rest sourced from reference TRBV7-8 and TRBJ1-1, is GAGVSQSPRYKVAKRGQDVALRCDPISGHVSLFWYQQALGQGPEFLTYFQNEAQLDKSGLPSDRFFAERPEGSVSTLKIQRTQQEDSAVYLCASSLETSNTEAFFGQGTRLTVV.

There are a few counts of this clonotype. This chain links TRBV12-3 or TRBV12-4 with TRBJ1-1; TRBD1 is a possible D gene (5 bases). The V end was cut by 2 bases, the J end by 1 base, with 11 bases between. CDR3 size: 15 residues. The CDR3 sequence is CASSLLGRANTEAFF. In nucleotides, the CDR3 is TGTGCCAGCAGTTTATTGGGACGGGCGAACACTGAAGCTTTCTTT.

This clonotype has just a few counts. This chain uses TRBV4-3 with TRBJ1-2, with D unresolved. The CDR3 is 18 amino acids. Germline V gene lookup returns CDR1 LGHNA and CDR2 YSLEER. V gave up 1 base and J gave up 8 bases, with 26 bases separating them. The CDR3 here is CASSQGLVRSDQSGGYTF. In nucleotides, the CDR3 is TGCGCCAGCAGCCAAGGTTTAGTGAGGTCGGACCAGTCGGGAGGCTACACCTTC.

This clonotype occurred many times. The rearrangement uses TRBV20-1 and TRBJ1-1; the D is unclear. The V end lost 2 bases, the J end lost 8 bases, and 15 bases lay between the germline ends. The CDR3 length is 13 residues. From germline, CDR1 is DFQATT and CDR2 SNEGSKA (reference sequence). CDR3 sequence: CSARKSLRGEAFF. In nucleotides, the CDR3 is TGCAGTGCTAGAAAGAGCCTAAGAGGAGAAGCTTTCTTT.

The V call is TRBV6-2 or TRBV6-3, the J call TRBJ2-2; no reliable D call. The CDR3 extends over 16 amino acids. The germline V and J ends were trimmed by 5 bases and 0 bases, with 13 bases remaining between them. Per the germline V gene, CDR1 is MNHEY and CDR2 is SVGEGT. The CDR3, as DNA: TGTGCCAGCAGTACGCCGGACGTTTCGAACACCGGGGAGCTGTTTTTT. Residues: CASSTPDVSNTGELFF.

The chain is built from TRBV29-1 and TRBJ1-1; the D gene is possibly TRBD1 (6 bases). This CDR3 has 14 amino acids. Germline values: CDR1 SQVTM, CDR2 ANQGSEA. V lost 7 bases and J 4 bases, leaving 19 bases between the germline ends. The CDR3 spells CSGTNNQGLTEAFF. CDR3 DNA: TGCAGCGGAACTAATAATCAGGGGCTCACTGAAGCTTTCTTT.

J is TRBJ1-2 and V is TRBV28; 11 bases match TRBD1. The CDR3 totals 15 residues. Germline CDR1 reads MDHEN; CDR2 reads SYDVKM. The V gene end was trimmed by 4 bases and the J gene end by 5 bases; junction bases not matched to a gene: 6. The CDR3 DNA sequence: TGTGCCAGCAGTTCCTGGACAGGGGGCGGGTATGGCTACACCTTC. Translating it yields CASSSWTGGGYGYTF.

This clonotype was seen a few times. V is TRBV28 and J is TRBJ1-6; the match to TRBD1 covers 8 bases. V shed 5 bases, J shed 7 bases, and the junction held 7 bases outside the gene matches. Per the germline V gene, CDR1 is MDHEN and CDR2 is SYDVKM. The CDR3 contains 15 residues. The CDR3, as DNA: TGTGCCAGCAGTCGGGGGGACAGGAGAAATTCACCCCTCCACTTT. It is translated as CASSRGDRRNSPLHF.

This clonotype was seen many times. Mismatch with germline at one junction end may stem from a read error. The chain joins TRBV6-5 to TRBJ1-2; D perhaps matches TRBD1 (5 bases). CDR1 MNHEY and CDR2 SVGAGI come from the germline V gene. The CDR3 consists of 12 residues. The CDR3 reads CASSYTLTAYFF. In DNA, the CDR3 is TGTGCCAGCAGTTACACGCTGACAGCCTACTTCTTC.

This clonotype was counted at least ten times. This rearrangement joins TRBV28 to TRBJ2-7, with a tentative D call TRBD2 (6 bases). This CDR3 contains 16 residues. The germline V gene has CDR1 MDHEN and CDR2 SYDVKM. The V end was cut by 3 bases, the J end by 0 bases, with 15 bases between. The CDR3 region has the DNA TGTGCCAGCAGTTTTCAACTAGCTACACTCTCCTACGAGCAGTACTTC. Protein: CASSFQLATLSYEQYF.

This clonotype has at least ten counts. The chain is built from TRBV6-5 and TRBJ2-5, with D perhaps matching TRBD1 (6 bases). CDR3 length: 17 residues. Trimming left V 6 bases short and J 4 bases short, with 24 bases between. Germline V gene data show CDR1 as MNHEY and CDR2 as SVGAGI. In DNA form, the CDR3 reads TGTGCCAGCAGCCCTATTTCACAGGGAATCAAATTAGAGACCCAGTACTTC. Translated: CASSPISQGIKLETQYF.

This clonotype was seen many times. The V and J genes are TRBV7-8 and TRBJ2-7; the D call may be TRBD1 or TRBD2 (5 bases each). V was clipped by 2 bases and J by 5 bases, with 22 bases between them. This CDR3 has 17 amino acids. CDR1 and CDR2 from the germline V gene are SGHVS and FQNEAQ. The CDR3 region has the DNA TGTGCCAGCAGCTTAAAGAGCGCGGCAGGGAGAATCCACGAGCAGTACTTC. Translated, it gives CASSLKSAAGRIHEQYF.

The chain combines TRBV2 with TRBJ1-2; TRBD1 agrees at 7 bases. The CDR3 totals 18 residues. The V segment lost 3 bases and the J segment 1 base; nucleotides outside the gene matches: 14. CDR1 and CDR2 from the germline V gene are SNHLY and FYNNEI. The DNA for the CDR3 is TGTGCCAGCAGTGAGAGCTTTATAATCGGGACAGTTAACTATGGCTACACCTTC. This encodes CASSESFIIGTVNYGYTF. Variable domain in full (rest from reference TRBV2 and TRBJ1-2): EPEVTQTPSHQVTQMGQEVILRCVPISNHLYFYWYRQILGQKVEFLVSFYNNEISEKSEIFDDQFSVERPDGSNFTLKIRSTKLEDSAMYFCASSESFIIGTVNYGYTFGSGTRLTVV.

Ten or more counts support this clonotype. V usage is TRBV29-1 and J usage is TRBJ2-7; possible D gene TRBD1, 6 bases. Looked up from germline, CDR1 is SQVTM and CDR2 is ANQGSEA. CDR3 length: 13 amino acids. V dropped 0 bases and J dropped 10 bases, with 16 bases sitting between them. This CDR3 reads CSVEEAIDRPQYF. CDR3 nucleotides: TGCAGCGTTGAAGAAGCCATAGACAGGCCACAGTACTTC.